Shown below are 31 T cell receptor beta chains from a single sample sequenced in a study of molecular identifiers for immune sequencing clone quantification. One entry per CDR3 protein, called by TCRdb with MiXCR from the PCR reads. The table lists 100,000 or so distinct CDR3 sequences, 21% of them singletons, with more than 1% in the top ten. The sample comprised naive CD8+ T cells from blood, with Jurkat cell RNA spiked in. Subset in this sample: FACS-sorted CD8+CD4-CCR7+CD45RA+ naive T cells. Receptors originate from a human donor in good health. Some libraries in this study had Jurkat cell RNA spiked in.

The chain's CDR3 is CASSQEGQGLAFYGYTF. The CDR3 DNA reads TGTGCCAGCAGCCAAGAGGGACAGGGCCTTGCCTTTTATGGCTACACCTTC. This chain links TRBV3-1 with TRBJ1-2; 9 positions match TRBD1. The CDR3 totals 17 residues. The V gene's germline CDR1 is LGHDT and CDR2 YNNKEL (reference sequence). Trimming cost V 0 bases and J 5 bases; bases outside gene matches: 10.

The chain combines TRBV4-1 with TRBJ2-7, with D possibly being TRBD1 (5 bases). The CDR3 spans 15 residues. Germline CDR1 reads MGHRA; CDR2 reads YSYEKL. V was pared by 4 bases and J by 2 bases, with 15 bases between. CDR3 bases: TGCGCCAGCAGCCCACTAACAGGATCTACCTACGAGCAGTACTTC. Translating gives CASSPLTGSTYEQYF.

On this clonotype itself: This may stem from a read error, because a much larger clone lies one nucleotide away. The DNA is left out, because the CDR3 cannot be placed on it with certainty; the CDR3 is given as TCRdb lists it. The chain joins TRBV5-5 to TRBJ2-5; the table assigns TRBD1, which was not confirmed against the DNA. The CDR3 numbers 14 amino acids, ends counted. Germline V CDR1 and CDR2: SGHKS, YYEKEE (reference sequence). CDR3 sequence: CASSWGTGTGTHYF.

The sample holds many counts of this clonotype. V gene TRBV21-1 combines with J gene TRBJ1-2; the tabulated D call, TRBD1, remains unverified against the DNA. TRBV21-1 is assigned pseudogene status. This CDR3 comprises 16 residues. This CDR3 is CASSPRGQVKDYGYTF. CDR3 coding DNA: TGTGCCAGCAGCCCGCGGGGGCAGGTTAAAGACTATGGCTACACCTTC.

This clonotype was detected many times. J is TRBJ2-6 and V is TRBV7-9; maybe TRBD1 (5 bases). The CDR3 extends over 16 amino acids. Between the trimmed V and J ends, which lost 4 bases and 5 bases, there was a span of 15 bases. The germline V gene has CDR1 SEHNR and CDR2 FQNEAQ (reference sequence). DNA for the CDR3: TGTGCCAGCAGCTCCGAGCAGGGTGCTCGGGCCAACGTCCTGACTTTC. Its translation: CASSSEQGARANVLTF.

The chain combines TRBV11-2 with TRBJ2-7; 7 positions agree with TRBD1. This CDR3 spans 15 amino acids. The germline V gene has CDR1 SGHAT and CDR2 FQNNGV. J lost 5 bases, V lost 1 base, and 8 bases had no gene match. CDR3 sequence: CASSLARQGENEQYF. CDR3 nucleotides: TGTGCCAGCAGCTTAGCCCGGCAGGGGGAAAACGAGCAGTACTTC.

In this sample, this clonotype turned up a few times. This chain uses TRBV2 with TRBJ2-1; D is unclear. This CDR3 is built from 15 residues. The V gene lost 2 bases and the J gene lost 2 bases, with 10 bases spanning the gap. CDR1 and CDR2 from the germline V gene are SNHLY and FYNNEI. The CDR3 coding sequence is TGTGCCAGCAGTGAATCGTCAATGCCCTACAATGAGCAGTTCTTC. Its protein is CASSESSMPYNEQFF.

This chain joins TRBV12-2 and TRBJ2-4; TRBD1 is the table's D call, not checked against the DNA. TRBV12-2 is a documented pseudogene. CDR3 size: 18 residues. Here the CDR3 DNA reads TGTGCAAGTCGCTTAGGGCATAGGGGGGGCCTAGCCAAAAACATTCAGTACTTC. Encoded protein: CASRLGHRGGLAKNIQYF.

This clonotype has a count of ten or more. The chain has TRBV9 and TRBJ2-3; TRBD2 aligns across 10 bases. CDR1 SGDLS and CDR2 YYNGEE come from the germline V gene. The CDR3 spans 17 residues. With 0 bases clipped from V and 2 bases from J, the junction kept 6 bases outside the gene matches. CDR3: CASSVGLLAGPTDTQYF. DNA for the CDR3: TGTGCCAGCAGCGTAGGTTTACTAGCGGGACCCACAGATACGCAGTATTTT.

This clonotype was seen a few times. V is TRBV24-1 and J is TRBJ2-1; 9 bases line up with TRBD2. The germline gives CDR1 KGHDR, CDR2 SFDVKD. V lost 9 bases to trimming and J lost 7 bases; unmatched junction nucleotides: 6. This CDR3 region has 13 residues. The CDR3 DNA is TGTGCCACCGGTGCGGGAGGGCCAAATGAGCAGTTCTTC. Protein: CATGAGGPNEQFF.

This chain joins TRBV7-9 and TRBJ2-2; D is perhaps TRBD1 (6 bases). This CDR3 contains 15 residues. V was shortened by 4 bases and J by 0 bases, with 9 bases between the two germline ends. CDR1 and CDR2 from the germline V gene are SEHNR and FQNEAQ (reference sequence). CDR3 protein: CASSSGQTNTGELFF. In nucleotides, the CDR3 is TGTGCCAGCAGCTCAGGACAGACGAACACCGGGGAGCTGTTTTTT.

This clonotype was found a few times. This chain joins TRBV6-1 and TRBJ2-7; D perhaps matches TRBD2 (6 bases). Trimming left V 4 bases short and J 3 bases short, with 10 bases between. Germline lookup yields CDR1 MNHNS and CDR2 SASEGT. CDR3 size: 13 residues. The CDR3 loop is CASSAGVLYEQYF. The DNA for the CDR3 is TGTGCCAGCAGTGCGGGAGTCCTCTACGAGCAGTACTTC.

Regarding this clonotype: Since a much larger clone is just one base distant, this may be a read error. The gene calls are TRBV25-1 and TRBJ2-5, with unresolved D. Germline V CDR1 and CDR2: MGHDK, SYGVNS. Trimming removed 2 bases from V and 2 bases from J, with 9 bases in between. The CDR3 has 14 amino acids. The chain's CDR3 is CASSEPPAQETQYF. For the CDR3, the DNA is TGTGCCAGCAGTGAACCTCCAGCACAAGAGACCCAGTACTTC.

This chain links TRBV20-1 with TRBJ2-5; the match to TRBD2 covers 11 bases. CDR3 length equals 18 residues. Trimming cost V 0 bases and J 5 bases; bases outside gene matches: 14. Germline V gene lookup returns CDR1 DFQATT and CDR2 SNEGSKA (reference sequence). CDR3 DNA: TGCAGTGCTAGAGATCTGGGGACTAGCGGATATGAATCTGAGACCCAGTACTTC. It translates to CSARDLGTSGYESETQYF.

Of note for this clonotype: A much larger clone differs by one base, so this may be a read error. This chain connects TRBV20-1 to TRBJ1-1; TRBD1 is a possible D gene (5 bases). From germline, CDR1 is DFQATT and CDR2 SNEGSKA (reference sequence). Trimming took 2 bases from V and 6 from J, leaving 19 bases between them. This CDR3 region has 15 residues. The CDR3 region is CSARLCDSSIPEAFF. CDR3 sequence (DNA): TGCAGTGCTAGACTCTGTGACAGCTCCATCCCTGAAGCTTTCTTT.

CDR3: CASSFIGSRGATDTQYF. The CDR3 nucleotides read TGTGCCAGCAGTTTCATTGGCTCACGCGGTGCCACAGATACGCAGTATTTT. The chain has TRBV27 and TRBJ2-3; unclear D gene. V was clipped by 3 bases and J by 2 bases, with 18 bases between them. CDR1 and CDR2 from the germline V gene are MNHEY and SMNVEV (reference sequence). CDR3 length: 17 amino acids.

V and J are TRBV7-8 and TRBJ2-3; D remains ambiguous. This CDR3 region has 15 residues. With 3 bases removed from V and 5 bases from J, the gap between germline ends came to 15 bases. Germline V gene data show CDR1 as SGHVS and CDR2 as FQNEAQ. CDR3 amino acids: CASSLTQRWGDTQYF. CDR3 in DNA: TGTGCCAGCAGCTTGACCCAGAGGTGGGGAGATACGCAGTATTTT.

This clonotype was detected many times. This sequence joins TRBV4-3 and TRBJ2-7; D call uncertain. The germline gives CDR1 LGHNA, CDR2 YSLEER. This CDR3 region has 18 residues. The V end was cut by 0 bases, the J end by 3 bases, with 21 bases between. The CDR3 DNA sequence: TGCGCCAGCAGCCAAGATCTCCAAGCGCCCGGCCTCATCTACGAGCAGTACTTC. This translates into CASSQDLQAPGLIYEQYF.

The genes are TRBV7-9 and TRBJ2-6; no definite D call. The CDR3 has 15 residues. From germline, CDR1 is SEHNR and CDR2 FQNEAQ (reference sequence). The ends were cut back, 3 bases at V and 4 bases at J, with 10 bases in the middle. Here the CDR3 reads CASSLTLSGANVLTF. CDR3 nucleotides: TGTGCCAGCAGCTTGACCCTCTCGGGGGCCAACGTCCTGACTTTC.

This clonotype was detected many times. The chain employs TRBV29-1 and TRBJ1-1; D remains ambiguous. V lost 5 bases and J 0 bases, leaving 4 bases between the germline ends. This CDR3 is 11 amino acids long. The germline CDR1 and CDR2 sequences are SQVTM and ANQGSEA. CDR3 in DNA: TGCAGCGTTCTTTTGAACACTGAAGCTTTCTTT. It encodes CSVLLNTEAFF.

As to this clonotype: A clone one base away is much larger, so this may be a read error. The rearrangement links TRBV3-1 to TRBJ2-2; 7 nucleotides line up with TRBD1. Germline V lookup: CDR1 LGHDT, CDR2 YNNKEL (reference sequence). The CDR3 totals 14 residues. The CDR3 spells CASSHWDSTEELFF. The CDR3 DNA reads TGTGCCAGCAGCCACTGGGACAGCACCGAGGAGCTGTTTTTT.

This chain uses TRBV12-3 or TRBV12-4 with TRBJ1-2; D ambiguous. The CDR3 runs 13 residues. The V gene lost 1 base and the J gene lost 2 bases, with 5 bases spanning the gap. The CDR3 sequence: CASSLEVNYGYTF. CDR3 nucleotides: TGTGCCAGCAGTTTAGAGGTGAACTATGGCTACACCTTC.

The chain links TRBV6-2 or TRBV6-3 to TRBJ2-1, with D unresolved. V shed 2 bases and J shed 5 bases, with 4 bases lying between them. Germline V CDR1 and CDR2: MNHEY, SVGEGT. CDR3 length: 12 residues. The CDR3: CASSYPDNEQFF. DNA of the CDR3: TGTGCCAGCAGTTACCCCGACAATGAGCAGTTCTTC.

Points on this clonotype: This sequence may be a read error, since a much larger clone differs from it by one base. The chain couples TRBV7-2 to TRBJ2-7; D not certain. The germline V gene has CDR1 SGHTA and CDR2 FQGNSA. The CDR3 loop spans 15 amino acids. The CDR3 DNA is TGTGCCGGCAGCTTAGATTGGCTGGGGATGGGTGAGCAGTACTTC. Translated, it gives CAGSLDWLGMGEQYF.

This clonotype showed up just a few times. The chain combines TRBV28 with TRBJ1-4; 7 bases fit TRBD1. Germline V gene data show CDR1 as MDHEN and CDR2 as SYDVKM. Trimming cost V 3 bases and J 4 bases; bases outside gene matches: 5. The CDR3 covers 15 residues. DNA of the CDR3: TGTGCCAGCAGTTTCCTGGGACAGAATAATGAAAAACTGTTTTTT. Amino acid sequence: CASSFLGQNNEKLFF.

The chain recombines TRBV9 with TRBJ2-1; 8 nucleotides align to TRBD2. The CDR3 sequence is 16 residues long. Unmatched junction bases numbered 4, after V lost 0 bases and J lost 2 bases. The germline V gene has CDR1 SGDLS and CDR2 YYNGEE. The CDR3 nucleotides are TGTGCCAGCAGCGTAGAAGAGCGGGAGCCCTACAATGAGCAGTTCTTC. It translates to CASSVEEREPYNEQFF.

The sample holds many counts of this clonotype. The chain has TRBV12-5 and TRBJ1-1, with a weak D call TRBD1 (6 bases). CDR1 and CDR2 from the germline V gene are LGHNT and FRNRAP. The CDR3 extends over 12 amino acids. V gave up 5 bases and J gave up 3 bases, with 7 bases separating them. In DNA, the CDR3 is TGTGCTAGTGGTGGACAGTACACTGAAGCTTTCTTT. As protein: CASGGQYTEAFF.

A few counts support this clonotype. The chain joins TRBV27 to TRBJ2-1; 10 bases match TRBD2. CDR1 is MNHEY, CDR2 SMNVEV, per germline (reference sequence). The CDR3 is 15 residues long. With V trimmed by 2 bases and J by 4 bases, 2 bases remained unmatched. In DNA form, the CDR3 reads TGTGCCAGCAGTTTAGCTAGCGGGGGATACAATGAGCAGTTCTTC. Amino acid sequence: CASSLASGGYNEQFF.

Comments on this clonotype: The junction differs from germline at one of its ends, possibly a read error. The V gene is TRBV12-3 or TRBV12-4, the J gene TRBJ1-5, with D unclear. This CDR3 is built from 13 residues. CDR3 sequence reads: CAGSFGAVQPQHF. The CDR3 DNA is TGTGCCGGCAGTTTTGGCGCGGTTCAGCCCCAGCATTTT.

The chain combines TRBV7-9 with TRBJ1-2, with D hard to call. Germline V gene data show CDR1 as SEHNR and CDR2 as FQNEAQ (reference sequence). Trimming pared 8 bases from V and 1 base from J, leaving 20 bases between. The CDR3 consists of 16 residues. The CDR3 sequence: CASSFGMIPDNYGYTF. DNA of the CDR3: TGTGCCAGCTCCTTTGGCATGATACCGGATAACTATGGCTACACCTTC. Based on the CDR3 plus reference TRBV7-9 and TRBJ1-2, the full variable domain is DTGVSQNPRHKITKRGQNVTFRCDPISEHNRLYWYRQTLGQGPEFLTYFQNEAQLEKSRLLSDRFSAERPKGSFSTLEIQRTEQGDSAMYLCASSFGMIPDNYGYTFGSGTRLTVV.

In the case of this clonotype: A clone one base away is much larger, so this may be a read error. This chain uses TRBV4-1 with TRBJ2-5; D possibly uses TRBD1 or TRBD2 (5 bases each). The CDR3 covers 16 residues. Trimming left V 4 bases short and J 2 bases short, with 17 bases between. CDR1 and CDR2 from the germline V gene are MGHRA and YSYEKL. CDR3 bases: TGCGCCAGCAGCCGACCCCCCGGGGCAGCTCAAGAGACCCAGTACTTC. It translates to CASSRPPGAAQETQYF.